The rows below give T cell receptor beta chains drawn from one sample of a study of cytotoxic CD8 clonotypes in ibrutinib-treated CLL. The method was immunoSEQ multiplex PCR; TCRdb's version includes in-frame clones alone and lacks a portion of them. The data hold about 200,000 clones, with more than 65% observed a single time. Sequences were derived from PBMCs, sampled after 12 months of ibrutinib treatment. All receptors come from a human donor with chronic lymphocytic leukemia. Each CDR3 is given with its conserved first and last residue. The D gene is left open where the match is weak. Only part of the rows carry a size: once, few, many, or a class if the clone is expanded.

j_gene,d_gene,abundance,v_gene,CDR3aa,CDR3nt
TRBJ2-7,NA,NA,TRBV5-5,CASSLVAITTSEQYF,TGTGCCAGCAGCTTGGTTGCGATTACTACCTCCGAGCAGTACTTC
TRBJ1-3,NA,NA,TRBV29-1,CSVGTVSSGNTIYF,TGCAGCGTTGGGACAGTGAGCTCTGGAAACACCATATATTTT
TRBJ2-2,NA,NA,TRBV27,CASSSSGRNTGELFF,TGTGCCAGCAGTAGCTCAGGGAGAAACACCGGGGAGCTGTTTTTT
TRBJ2-3,NA,few,TRBV7-2,CASSRDGPTDTQYF,TGTGCCAGCAGCCGGGACGGTCCCACAGATACGCAGTATTTT
TRBJ2-2,NA,NA,TRBV2,CAAGRHSTGELFF,TGTGCCGCAGGCCGACACAGTACCGGGGAGCTGTTTTTT
TRBJ2-3,NA,many,TRBV11-2,CASSYTDTQYF,TGTGCCAGCAGCTACACAGATACGCAGTATTTT
TRBJ1-2,TRBD1,once,TRBV6-5,CASSPRGQGGYGYTF,TGTGCCAGCAGCCCCCGAGGACAGGGGGGATATGGCTACACCTTC
TRBJ2-1,NA,many,TRBV2,CASIRRGANEQFF,TGTGCCAGCATTCGAAGGGGGGCAAATGAGCAGTTCTTC
TRBJ1-1,NA,NA,TRBV10-3,CAISEQTTEAFF,TGTGCCATCAGTGAGCAAACAACTGAAGCTTTCTTT
TRBJ2-1,TRBD1,NA,TRBV19,CASSMGTGGWSYNEQFF,TGTGCCAGTAGTATGGGGACAGGAGGTTGGTCCTACAATGAGCAGTTCTTC
TRBJ1-1,NA,NA,TRBV6-5,CASRRGRGSWAFF,TGTGCCAGCAGACGGGGACGGGGGAGCTGGGCTTTCTTT
TRBJ2-7,TRBD1,NA,TRBV6-5,CASTRPDRDEQYF,TGTGCCAGCACCCGACCGGACAGGGATGAGCAGTACTTC
TRBJ2-5,NA,few,TRBV5-1,CASSLGQGVGETQYF,TGCGCCAGCAGCCTGGGGCAGGGTGTAGGAGAGACCCAGTACTTC
TRBJ2-7,NA,NA,TRBV5-6,CASSFVGVWTHEQYF,TGTGCCAGCAGCTTTGTCGGGGTGTGGACACACGAGCAGTACTTC
TRBJ2-1,TRBD2,NA,TRBV4-2,CASSLTSGEYNEQFF,TGTGCCAGCAGTCTGACTAGCGGGGAATACAATGAGCAGTTCTTC
TRBJ2-1,NA,NA,TRBV4-3,CASSQVGETDNEQFF,TGCGCCAGCAGCCAAGTGGGCGAGACCGACAATGAGCAGTTCTTC
TRBJ2-4,TRBD2,NA,TRBV7-3,CASKVAGWSLAKNIQYF,TGTGCCAGCAAGGTAGCGGGTTGGAGCTTGGCCAAAAACATTCAGTACTTC
TRBJ2-5,NA,NA,TRBV6-6,CASSYSRGQLVQYF,TGTGCCAGCAGTTACTCTCGGGGCCAATTAGTTCAGTACTTC
TRBJ2-5,NA,NA,TRBV7-2,CASSLRGLSVETQYF,TGTGCCAGCAGCTTAAGGGGCCTCTCCGTGGAGACCCAGTACTTC
TRBJ2-7,TRBD1,NA,TRBV28,CASSWDSISYEQYF,TGTGCCAGCAGTTGGGACAGTATTTCCTACGAGCAGTACTTC
TRBJ2-3,NA,few,TRBV11-2,CASSSRTTSSTDTQYF,TGTGCCAGCAGCTCGAGAACCACCTCAAGCACAGATACGCAGTATTTT
TRBJ2-3,NA,NA,TRBV19,CASSGSTDTQYF,TGTGCCAGTAGCGGGAGTACAGATACGCAGTATTTT
TRBJ1-2,NA,few,TRBV7-2,CASSSSGGAPIHGYTF,TGTGCCAGCAGCTCCTCCGGCGGAGCCCCAATACATGGCTACACCTTC
TRBJ1-1,TRBD1,NA,TRBV19,CASSRQGENTEAFF,TGTGCCAGCAGCAGACAGGGTGAGAACACTGAAGCTTTCTTT
TRBJ2-5,NA,NA,TRBV4-3,CASSLRLDRQETQYF,TGCGCCAGCAGCCTCCGTTTAGACAGACAAGAGACCCAGTACTTC
TRBJ2-3,NA,NA,TRBV28,CASQGVITNTDTQYF,TGTGCCAGCCAAGGGGTAATTACGAACACAGATACGCAGTATTTT
TRBJ1-2,TRBD1,NA,TRBV18,CASSSQSGTDTYGYTF,TGTGCCAGCTCATCACAATCCGGGACAGATACGTATGGCTACACCTTC
TRBJ2-1,NA,NA,TRBV7-2,CASSFSPGELNEQFF,TGTGCCAGCAGCTTTAGTCCAGGGGAACTCAATGAGCAGTTCTTC
TRBJ2-3,TRBD2,NA,TRBV19,CASSSRGTSGDTQYF,TGTGCCAGTAGTAGCCGCGGGACTAGCGGGGATACGCAGTATTTT
TRBJ2-5,NA,NA,TRBV6-5,CASSYGATSQETQYF,TGTGCCAGCAGTTACGGCGCGACCTCACAAGAGACCCAGTACTTC
TRBJ2-2,TRBD2,NA,TRBV11-3,CASSLDFSGTLGSGELFF,TGTGCCAGCAGCTTAGACTTTAGCGGGACCCTCGGGTCCGGGGAGCTGTTTTTT
TRBJ2-2,NA,NA,TRBV14,CASSQEAGVPGELFF,TGTGCCAGCAGCCAAGAAGCAGGGGTTCCCGGGGAGCTGTTTTTT
TRBJ2-7,NA,NA,TRBV20-1,CSAKWGYEQYF,TGCAGTGCTAAATGGGGATACGAGCAGTACTTC